The sequence of this T cell receptor beta chain was determined in a study of neoadjuvant nivolumab and ipilimumab in lung cancer (TCRdb year 2020). In the study overall: Nivolumab was administered intravenously at 3 mg/kg on days 1, 15 and 29, and in the combination arm ipilimumab 1 mg/kg was added on day 1 only. The primary trial endpoint was the major pathologic response (MPR) rate in the intention-to-treat population in each study arm. Of the approximately 46 patients with operable NSCLC treated in the trial, approximately 23 were randomized to nivolumab monotherapy and some 21 to nivolumab plus ipilimumab. The study compared TCR repertoires in pretherapy (baseline) peripheral blood with TCR repertoires in tumors resected at surgery after neoadjuvant immune checkpoint blockade. Seven patients had matched pretherapy and resected tumor pairs analyzed, with four treated with nivolumab and three with nivolumab plus ipilimumab.

A word on this clone: The antigen it binds to is not known. One base away there is no much larger clone; base qualities are not given.

CDR1 and CDR2 were assigned from the germline V gene as LGHNA and YNFKEQ. Reading from cysteine to phenylalanine, the CDR3 counts 17 amino acids. Of the read, only the CDR3 DNA is kept; its 51 bases are in frame from base 1. V lost 3 bases and J lost 8 bases, and the count of bases not matched to a germline gene is 8. The sample's time point, from its label and the paper: pretherapy, before neoadjuvant immune checkpoint inhibitors. The samples were obtained from NEOSTAR, a phase 2 randomized trial that tested neoadjuvant nivolumab or nivolumab plus ipilimumab, followed by surgery, in operable NSCLC. The study at large found these results: A positive correlation was observed between pretherapy blood TCR richness and richness in tumors resected after neoadjuvant therapy (Spearman R = 0.82). Tumor T-cell richness and clonality rose from pretherapy to surgery in three of three dual-therapy tumors but in only two of four nivolumab-treated tumors. There was no significant correlation between TCR clonality and pathologic tumor regression, and just a single major-pathologic-response sample was available for the clonality-regression analysis. TCR richness and clonality were greater in resected tumors than in tumor-adjacent uninvolved lung, and increases were seen in more dual-therapy-treated tumors. A small number of samples was subjected to TCR sequencing.

Library preparation was by the immunoSEQ multiplex PCR assay. The original methods were these. Richness and clonality were used to summarize the repertoires, and clones that significantly expanded or contracted between pre- and post-therapy samples were identified. TCRdb stores this immuneACCESS table with in-frame sequences only. Part of the clones is absent; in the studies checked, under half of the shortfall reflects unresolved V genes, and no reason is known for the rest. V and J calls and clone size follow that table, whereas D and trimming were derived from the DNA. For this sample there are under 20,000 clones; 80% to 90% appear just once. Clones ranked in the top ten supply 2.1% of the sample.

The source is an adult with non-small cell lung cancer. The sample consisted of peripheral blood, taken before neoadjuvant nivolumab, alone or with ipilimumab. In this chain, TRBV4-2 is recombined with TRBJ2-1; TRBD2 matches 15 bases in the middle. The CDR3: CASSQEKGLAGGYEQFF. The bases are TGTGCCAGCAGCCAGGAAAAGGGACTAGCGGGAGGATATGAGCAGTTCTTC.